The source of this T cell receptor (beta chain) is a study of metastatic and nonmetastatic thyroid tumors. Study information: Repertoires from malignant and benign thyroid patients were compared across blood and tumor or nodule tissue.

Authors' processing steps: Differences in CDR3 between clinicopathological groups were drawn on to build a classifier intended to discriminate distant-metastatic papillary thyroid cancer patients. Using MiXCR, TCRdb re-called clones from the PCR reads. The V and J calls reflect TCRdb's pipeline rather than the authors' work. Of some 23,000 clones listed, approximately 30% are singletons. Per germline, CDR1 SGDLS and CDR2 YYNGEE. V lost 3 bases and J lost 2, with 6 bases in between. The CDR3 covers 14 residues. This clone was seen many times. Its specificity is not known. Overall study results and limits: TCR beta diversity was reportedly significantly higher in malignant thyroid tumors than benign nodules, in blood and tumor.

Each patient came to thyroid surgery without any prior treatment (of any kind). This sequence originates from a female donor with papillary thyroid cancer or a benign thyroid nodule (not recorded which). Some clones in this sample may be carry-over from other donors' samples. The V and J genes are TRBV9 and TRBJ2-6; the D gene is possibly TRBD1 (5 bases). Sequencing used tumor tissue. The CDR3 DNA reads TGTGCCAGCAGCGGGGGCCCTGGGGCCAACGTCCTGACTTTC. This codes for CASSGGPGANVLTF.